This TCR beta chain was profiled in a study of high-grade serous ovarian cancer treatment subgroups. Regarding the study as a whole: Spatial context was lost because tumors were sequenced in bulk.

The CDR3 totals 16 residues. Trimming stripped 6 bases from V and 0 bases from J, with 15 bases between. Germline V CDR1 and CDR2: LNHDA, SQIVND (reference sequence). Using immunoSEQ multiplex PCR, the repertoire was profiled, and TCRdb retains in-frame clones only, with some absent. The sample records 9,500 to 15,000 clones, over 75% being singletons. Concerning this clone: Its antigen is currently unknown.

The tumor samples were collected prior to definitive surgery or chemotherapy. V gene TRBV19 combines with J gene TRBJ2-4; D gene ambiguous. Material for sequencing was tumor tissue. This TCR came from a human donor with high-grade serous ovarian cancer. The CDR3 bases are TGTGCCAGTAGCGTAACTCAACCTCTAGCCAAAAACATTCAGTACTTC. Its protein is CASSVTQPLAKNIQYF.